A selection of T cell receptor beta chains follows, all from one sample in a study of cytotoxic CD8 clonotypes in ibrutinib-treated CLL. Here immunoSEQ multiplex PCR was the method, and the copy in TCRdb shows in-frame clones only, minus some. This table holds 150,000 to 200,000 clones, roughly 84% found once. The starting material was PBMCs, obtained at disease progression, from a patient treated with ibrutinib. All receptors come from a human donor with chronic lymphocytic leukemia. Both conserved end residues are part of each CDR3. A D gene is named only where the DNA matches it firmly.

d_gene,j_gene,v_gene,len,CDR3nt,CDR3aa
.,TRBJ2-1,TRBV7-9,14,TGTGCCAGCAGCAACCTAGGGACCTACAATGAGCAGTTCTTC,CASSNLGTYNEQFF
TRBD1,TRBJ2-1,TRBV5-1,15,TGCGCCAGCAGCTTGGAGGGACAGGGGAGAAATGAGCAGTTCTTC,CASSLEGQGRNEQFF
.,TRBJ2-7,TRBV6-1,13,TGTGCCAGCAGTATCTCCGACAGCTACGAGCAGTACTTC,CASSISDSYEQYF
TRBD1,TRBJ2-2,TRBV19,16,TGTGCCAGTAGCCCCCAGGACAGGCCGAACACCGGGGAGCTGTTTTTT,CASSPQDRPNTGELFF
TRBD2,TRBJ2-7,TRBV2,13,TGTGCCAGCAGTCTAGCGGGACCCTACGAGCAGTACTTC,CASSLAGPYEQYF
.,TRBJ2-1,TRBV10-3,14,TGTGCCATCAGTGATTGGCAGGGGTACAATGAGCAGTTCTTC,CAISDWQGYNEQFF
.,TRBJ1-1,TRBV9,14,TGTGCCAGCAGCGTAACGGCCGGTAACACTGAAGCTTTCTTT,CASSVTAGNTEAFF
.,TRBJ2-7,TRBV28,18,TGTGCCAGCAGTATGATCAGCGGCCAGGTCGGAGCGCCCTACGAGCAGTACTTC,CASSMISGQVGAPYEQYF
TRBD1,TRBJ2-1,TRBV4-2,15,TGTGCCAGCAGCCAAGGACAGGGAGAATACAATGAGCAGTTCTTC,CASSQGQGEYNEQFF
TRBD1,TRBJ1-2,TRBV5-1,14,TGCGCCAGCAGCTCCTTGGACAGGGGCGGTGGCTACACCTTC,CASSSLDRGGGYTF
.,TRBJ2-7,TRBV5-4,14,TGTGCCAGCACCACGGGACAAGCCTCCTACGAGCAGTACTTC,CASTTGQASYEQYF
.,TRBJ2-7,TRBV4-2,18,TGTGCCAGCAGCCAAGACCAGGCCGACCGATCGGACTCCTACGAGCAGTACTTC,CASSQDQADRSDSYEQYF
TRBD2,TRBJ2-5,TRBV27,16,TGTGCCAGCAGTCCTAGTAGCGGGAAGTACCAAGAGACCCAGTACTTC,CASSPSSGKYQETQYF
.,TRBJ1-5,TRBV2,13,TGTGCCAGCAGTGAAAACGGAGGGCAGCCCCAGCATTTT,CASSENGGQPQHF
.,TRBJ2-1,TRBV5-1,16,TGCGCCAGCAGCTTGGGTTGGGGTGCCTCCTACAATGAGCAGTTCTTC,CASSLGWGASYNEQFF
.,TRBJ1-3,TRBV7-8,12,TGTGCCAGCACAGGCTCTGGAAACACCATATATTTT,CASTGSGNTIYF
TRBD1,TRBJ2-3,TRBV4-2,16,TGTGCCAGCAGCCAATCACAGGGGGCCGGCACAGATACGCAGTATTTT,CASSQSQGAGTDTQYF
.,TRBJ2-3,TRBV27,15,TGTGCCAGCAGTCAGACCCGGCCAGGAGCCGATACGCAGTATTTT,CASSQTRPGADTQYF
TRBD1,TRBJ1-1,TRBV11-3,15,TGTGCCAGCAGCTCACACGGACAGGGGAACACTGAAGCTTTCTTT,CASSSHGQGNTEAFF
.,TRBJ2-1,TRBV7-2,16,TGTGCCAGCAGCTTAGCTAGCGGAGTTAACTACAATGAGCAGTTCTTC,CASSLASGVNYNEQFF